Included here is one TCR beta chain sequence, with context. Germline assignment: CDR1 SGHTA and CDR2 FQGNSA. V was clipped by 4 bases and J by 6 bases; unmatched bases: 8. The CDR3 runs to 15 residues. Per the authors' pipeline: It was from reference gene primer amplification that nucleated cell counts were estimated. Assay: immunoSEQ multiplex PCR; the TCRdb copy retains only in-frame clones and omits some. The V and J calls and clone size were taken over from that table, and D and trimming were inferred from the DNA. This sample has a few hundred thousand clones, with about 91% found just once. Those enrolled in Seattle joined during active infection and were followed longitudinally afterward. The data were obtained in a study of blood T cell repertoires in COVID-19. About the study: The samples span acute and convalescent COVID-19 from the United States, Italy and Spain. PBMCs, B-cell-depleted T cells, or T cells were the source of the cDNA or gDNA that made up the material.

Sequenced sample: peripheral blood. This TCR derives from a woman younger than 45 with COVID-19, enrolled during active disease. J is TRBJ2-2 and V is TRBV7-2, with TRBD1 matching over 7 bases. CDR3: CASSYSTGQAGELFF. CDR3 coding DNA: TGTGCCAGCAGCTACTCGACAGGGCAAGCCGGGGAGCTGTTTTTT.